The 24 T cell receptor beta chains listed next were all sequenced from one sample in a study of blood T cell repertoires in COVID-19. The method was immunoSEQ multiplex PCR; TCRdb's version includes in-frame clones alone and lacks a portion of them. The table includes roughly 77,000 clones, 88% detected once. The sequencing input was peripheral blood. Every receptor here comes from a human donor in a cohort sampled during active COVID-19.

The rearrangement links TRBV11-3 to TRBJ2-1; D possibly corresponds to TRBD2 (5 bases). Trimming took off 5 bases at V and 4 bases at J, with 24 bases between the two ends. Germline V lookup: CDR1 SGHNT, CDR2 YENEEA. CDR3 size: 18 residues. CDR3: CASSPGLNVGPGYNEQFF. In DNA, the CDR3 is TGTGCCAGCAGCCCAGGTTTGAATGTAGGGCCGGGGTACAATGAGCAGTTCTTC.

The chain combines TRBV10-1 with TRBJ2-3; tentative D call: TRBD2 (6 bases). The V and J ends lost 5 bases and 3 bases respectively, with 18 bases between them. The germline V gene has CDR1 WNHNN and CDR2 SYGVQD (reference sequence). The CDR3 contains 16 residues. The CDR3 nucleotides read TGCGCCAGCAGTTCGGAAGGCAGGGAGGAAACAGATACGCAGTATTTT. Protein product: CASSSEGREETDTQYF.

This clone has just a few counts. The genes are TRBV27 and TRBJ2-3; 10 nucleotides align to TRBD2. Germline CDR1 and CDR2: MNHEY and SMNVEV (reference sequence). The CDR3 has 15 amino acids. Trimming took 5 bases from V and 2 from J; bases not matched to a gene: 4. In DNA, the CDR3 is TGTGCCAGCAGTGAGCGGGAGGGTTACACAGATACGCAGTATTTT. Translated: CASSEREGYTDTQYF.

The chain links TRBV5-1 to TRBJ2-1; 7 nucleotides align to TRBD2. This CDR3 has 15 amino acids. Germline V gene sequence: CDR1 SGHRS, CDR2 YFSETQ. Losses at the gene ends were 0 bases for V and 5 bases for J; bases not matched to a gene: 5. This CDR3 reads CASSLVSSGNNEQFF. CDR3 sequence (DNA): TGCGCCAGCAGCTTGGTGTCTAGCGGAAACAATGAGCAGTTCTTC.

J is TRBJ2-2 and V is TRBV9; D perhaps matches TRBD2 (5 bases). V lost 5 bases, J lost 7 bases, and 15 bases lay in between. The germline V gene has CDR1 SGDLS and CDR2 YYNGEE. This CDR3 is 14 amino acids long. The CDR3 here is CASRREPSLGELFF. CDR3 nucleotide sequence: TGTGCCAGCAGGCGTGAGCCTAGCCTCGGGGAGCTGTTTTTT. Variable domain in full (rest from reference TRBV9 and TRBJ2-2): DSGVTQTPKHLITATGQRVTLRCSPRSGDLSVYWYQQSLDQGLQFLIQYYNGEERAKGNILERFSAQQFPDLHSELNLSSLELGDSALYFCASRREPSLGELFFGEGSRLTVL.

The rearrangement joins TRBV12-3 or TRBV12-4 to TRBJ1-1; TRBD1 might be the D (5 bases). V was shortened by 7 bases and J by 6 bases, with 15 bases between the two germline ends. The CDR3 runs 13 residues. The CDR3 reads CASTLTEGAEAFF. CDR3 DNA: TGTGCCAGCACCCTAACCGAAGGGGCTGAAGCTTTCTTT.

The chain joins TRBV6-5 to TRBJ1-2; 10 nucleotides agree with TRBD1. Germline V gene sequence: CDR1 MNHEY, CDR2 SVGAGI. V was pared by 4 bases and J by 8 bases, with 1 base of the junction left unmatched. The CDR3 runs 12 residues. In nucleotides, the CDR3 is TGTGCCAGCAGTTGGACAGGGGGAGGCTACACCTTC. Translated, it gives CASSWTGGGYTF.

The chain carries TRBV9 and TRBJ1-1, with D uncertain. Trimming took 2 bases from V and 4 from J, leaving 18 bases between them. Germline assignment: CDR1 SGDLS and CDR2 YYNGEE. This CDR3 spans 16 amino acids. DNA of the CDR3: TGTGCCAGCAGCGTGTATGCTTCTGGGGAGGGCACTGAAGCTTTCTTT. Protein sequence: CASSVYASGEGTEAFF.

The chain employs TRBV6-1 and TRBJ2-7, with TRBD1 as a possible D gene (6 bases). Germline CDR1 reads MNHNS; CDR2 reads SASEGT. The V end was cut by 0 bases, the J end by 7 bases, with 19 bases between. The CDR3 is 16 residues long. In nucleotides, the CDR3 is TGTGCCAGCAGTGAAGCAGAAACAGGGCTTTCTGGAGAGCAGTACTTC. Amino acids: CASSEAETGLSGEQYF.

The V gene is TRBV3-1 (or the pseudogene TRBV3-2), the J gene TRBJ2-1, with TRBD1 identical over 7 bases. The CDR3 contains 13 residues. Germline CDR1 LGHDT, CDR2 YNNKEL (reference sequence). Unmatched junction bases numbered 6, after V lost 4 bases and J lost 9 bases. The CDR3 DNA reads TGTGCCAGCAGCCTCAACAGGGGTAGTGAGCAGTTCTTC. Its translation is CASSLNRGSEQFF.

CDR3 amino acids: CASSVSGGSWETQYF. CDR3 DNA: TGTGCCAGCAGCGTTAGCGGCGGTTCTTGGGAGACCCAGTACTTC. This rearrangement joins TRBV9 to TRBJ2-5, with TRBD2 as a possible D gene (6 bases). With 2 bases removed from V and 5 bases from J, the gap between germline ends came to 16 bases. The germline V gene has CDR1 SGDLS and CDR2 YYNGEE. The CDR3 is 15 amino acids.

The chain links TRBV19 to TRBJ1-1; D is ambiguous. The CDR3 contains 15 residues. The germline V gene encodes CDR1 LNHDA and CDR2 SQIVND (reference sequence). Trimming removed 5 bases from V and 0 bases from J, with 13 bases in between. The CDR3 reads CASSFGVTMNTEAFF. CDR3 nucleotides: TGTGCCAGTAGTTTCGGTGTCACCATGAACACTGAAGCTTTCTTT.

The V gene is TRBV19, the J gene TRBJ1-5; 9 bases map to TRBD1. The CDR3 sequence is 14 residues long. V was pared by 7 bases and J by 7 bases, with 8 bases of the junction left unmatched. CDR1 LNHDA and CDR2 SQIVND come from the germline V gene (reference sequence). The CDR3 protein is CASIGDRVGQPQHF. The CDR3 DNA sequence: TGTGCCAGTATTGGGGACAGGGTTGGACAGCCCCAGCATTTT.

The chain combines TRBV20-1 with TRBJ2-2; 10 bases are shared with TRBD2. V trimming: 3 bases; J trimming: 1 base; junction bases outside the gene matches: 5. The CDR3 runs 16 residues. Germline V gives CDR1 DFQATT, CDR2 SNEGSKA (reference sequence). The CDR3 sequence is CSASPSGGRNTGELFF. The CDR3 DNA reads as TGCAGTGCTAGTCCTAGCGGGGGAAGGAACACCGGGGAGCTGTTTTTT.

This clone appeared a single time. CDR3 protein: CASSVAAGRQETQYF. The CDR3 nucleotides read TGTGCCAGCAGCGTAGCGGCAGGGCGGCAAGAGACCCAGTACTTC. This chain connects TRBV9 to TRBJ2-5, with D maybe TRBD1 (5 bases). The CDR3 consists of 15 residues. Germline CDR1 SGDLS, CDR2 YYNGEE. Trimming removed 0 bases at V and 2 bases at J, with 11 bases between. The full variable domain, in which reference TRBV9 and TRBJ2-5 provide the parts outside the CDR3, is DSGVTQTPKHLITATGQRVTLRCSPRSGDLSVYWYQQSLDQGLQFLIQYYNGEERAKGNILERFSAQQFPDLHSELNLSSLELGDSALYFCASSVAAGRQETQYFGPGTRLLVL.

The chain is built from TRBV18 and TRBJ2-7; 8 bases line up with TRBD2. This CDR3 contains 14 residues. Per the germline V gene, CDR1 is KGHSH and CDR2 is LQKENI. V lost 6 bases to trimming and J lost 2 bases; unmatched junction nucleotides: 6. CDR3 sequence (DNA): TGTGCCAGCTCGACCGGGGGGGCCCCCTACGAGCAGTACTTC. It encodes CASSTGGAPYEQYF.

V usage is TRBV2 and J usage is TRBJ2-5; D is undetermined. The V gene lost 7 bases and the J gene lost 0 bases, with 3 bases spanning the gap. Looked up from germline, CDR1 is SNHLY and CDR2 is FYNNEI. The CDR3 sequence is 11 residues long. The CDR3 spells CASTYQETQYF. The CDR3, as DNA: TGTGCCAGCACGTACCAAGAGACCCAGTACTTC.

The rearrangement uses TRBV7-2 and TRBJ2-3; 12 bases match TRBD2. The CDR3 loop spans 16 amino acids. With 5 bases clipped from V and 4 bases from J, the junction kept 7 bases outside the gene matches. Germline-derived CDR1 and CDR2 are SGHTA and FQGNSA. The chain's CDR3 is CASSISLAGGSDTQYF. The CDR3 region has the DNA TGTGCCAGCAGCATATCTCTAGCGGGGGGGTCAGATACGCAGTATTTT.

The chain carries TRBV9 and TRBJ2-3; TRBD1 agrees at 7 bases. The CDR3 is 15 amino acids. Germline values: CDR1 SGDLS, CDR2 YYNGEE. Trimming at V came to 3 bases and at J to 6 bases, leaving 10 bases not matched to a gene. Here the CDR3 reads CASSAHDRVYDTQYF. CDR3 sequence (DNA): TGTGCCAGCAGCGCCCACGACAGGGTTTATGATACGCAGTATTTT.

V usage is TRBV3-1 (or the pseudogene TRBV3-2) and J usage is TRBJ2-1; D possibly corresponds to TRBD2 (6 bases). The CDR3 loop spans 11 amino acids. Germline lookup yields CDR1 LGHDT and CDR2 YNNKEL (reference sequence). V gave up 3 bases and J gave up 13 bases, with 10 bases separating them. CDR3 loop: CASSQEGDQFF. CDR3 DNA: TGTGCCAGCAGCCAGGAGGGAGACCAGTTCTTC.

This chain joins TRBV19 and TRBJ2-5, with TRBD2 matching 10 bases. The CDR3 has 16 amino acids. Unmatched junction bases numbered 10, after V lost 5 bases and J lost 4 bases. Germline-derived CDR1 and CDR2 are LNHDA and SQIVND (reference sequence). As DNA, the CDR3 is TGTGCCAGTAGTCCCAGGCAGCGGGGGGGCGGAGAGACCCAGTACTTC. This codes for CASSPRQRGGGETQYF.

The rearrangement links TRBV2 to TRBJ1-4, with 8 nucleotides matching TRBD1. The CDR3 is 16 amino acids. V lost 5 bases and J lost 4; bases outside the gene matches: 9. Germline V CDR1 and CDR2: SNHLY, FYNNEI. The CDR3 coding sequence is TGTGCCAGCAGTCCGGACAGGGCCGGAGTTAATGAAAAACTGTTTTTT. As protein: CASSPDRAGVNEKLFF.

The J gene is TRBJ2-1, the V gene TRBV19; possible D gene TRBD1, 5 bases. The length of the CDR3 is 14 residues. The V gene lost 7 bases and the J gene lost 7 bases, with 17 bases spanning the gap. Germline V lookup: CDR1 LNHDA, CDR2 SQIVND (reference sequence). CDR3: CASTPLRGWNEQFF. Here the CDR3 DNA reads TGTGCCAGTACCCCCTTAAGGGGTTGGAATGAGCAGTTCTTC.

The genes are TRBV5-4 and TRBJ2-7, with 7 bases matching TRBD1. The germline gives CDR1 SGHNT, CDR2 YYREEE (reference sequence). This CDR3 contains 15 residues. Germline trimming cut 4 bases from V and 3 bases from J; bases unmatched to any gene: 10. This chain's CDR3 is CASSPSLDRYYEQYF. As DNA, the CDR3 is TGTGCCAGCAGCCCCTCCTTGGACAGGTACTACGAGCAGTACTTC.